Detailed here is one TCR beta chain. V dropped 4 bases and J dropped 4; count of bases not matched to a gene: 16. In germline, CDR1 is SGDLS, CDR2 YYNGEE. The CDR3 contains 18 residues. The data derive from a study of blood T cell repertoires in COVID-19. The protocol was immunoSEQ multiplex PCR, while the TCRdb copy is restricted to in-frame clones and leaves out a portion. The sample lists under 250,000 clones; roughly nine tenths were seen once. This rearrangement joins TRBV9 to TRBJ2-2; 7 bases map to TRBD2. The sequence came from a man aged 25 to 40 with acute or convalescent COVID-19. Material: peripheral blood. CDR3 protein: CASSSRPGSAGATGELFF. CDR3 nucleotides: TGTGCCAGCAGCTCAAGGCCGGGATCGGCGGGAGCCACCGGGGAGCTGTTTTTT. The whole variable domain, filled in from reference TRBV9 and TRBJ2-2, reads DSGVTQTPKHLITATGQRVTLRCSPRSGDLSVYWYQQSLDQGLQFLIQYYNGEERAKGNILERFSAQQFPDLHSELNLSSLELGDSALYFCASSSRPGSAGATGELFFGEGSRLTVL.